The T cell receptor (beta chain) under discussion was sequenced for a study of beta chain features in type 1 diabetes. Sequenced material consisted of expressed TCRB transcripts (all of the isolated RNA was reverse transcribed). Sequencing used immunoSEQ multiplex PCR; TCRdb keeps in-frame clones, though not all of them. This table has approximately 250,000 clones, around an eighth appearing once. V lost 3 bases to trimming and J lost 4 bases, with 13 bases between them. The CDR3 covers 15 residues. Germline V CDR1 and CDR2: WSHSY, SAAADI. This clonotype was sampled from a woman aged 40 to 50 in good health. Sequencing was carried out using naive CD4+ T cells from blood. The chain recombines TRBV10-2 with TRBJ1-5; D unresolved. The CDR3: CASSDPNGGNQPQHF. Here the CDR3 DNA reads TGCGCCAGCAGTGACCCGAACGGCGGAAATCAGCCCCAGCATTTT.